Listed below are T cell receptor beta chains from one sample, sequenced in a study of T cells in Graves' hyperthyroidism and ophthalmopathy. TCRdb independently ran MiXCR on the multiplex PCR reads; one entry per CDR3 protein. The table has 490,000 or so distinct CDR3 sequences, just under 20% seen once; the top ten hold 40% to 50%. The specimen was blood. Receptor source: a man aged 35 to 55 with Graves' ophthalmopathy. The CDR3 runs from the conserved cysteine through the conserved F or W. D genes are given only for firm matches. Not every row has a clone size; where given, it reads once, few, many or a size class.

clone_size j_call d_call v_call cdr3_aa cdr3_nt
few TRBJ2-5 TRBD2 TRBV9 CASGPSSGGAETQYF TGTGCCAGCGGACCGTCTAGCGGGGGGGCAGAGACCCAGTACTTC
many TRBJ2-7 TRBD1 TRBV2 CAIPTGSYEQYF TGTGCCATCCCGACAGGGTCCTACGAGCAGTACTTC
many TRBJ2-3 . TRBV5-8 CASSFASSLIDTQYF TGTGCCAGCAGCTTTGCTAGCTCCCTGATTGATACGCAGTATTTT
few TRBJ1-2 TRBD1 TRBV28 CASRLTGPRWGYTF TGTGCCAGCAGGTTGACAGGGCCCAGGTGGGGCTACACCTTC
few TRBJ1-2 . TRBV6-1 CASSYGGGNYGYTF TGTGCCAGCAGTTATGGGGGAGGCAACTATGGCTACACCTTC
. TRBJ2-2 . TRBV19 CASSIQEGAGELFF TGTGCCAGTAGTATTCAGGAGGGTGCCGGGGAGCTGTTTTTT
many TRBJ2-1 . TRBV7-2 CASSSEPGASNEQFF TGTGCCAGCAGCTCCGAGCCGGGAGCATCCAATGAGCAGTTCTTC
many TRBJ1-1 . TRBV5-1 CASSLSTASTEAFF TGCGCCAGCAGCTTATCGACGGCAAGCACTGAAGCTTTCTTT
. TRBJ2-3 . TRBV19 CASSRTYTDTQYF TGTGCCAGTAGTAGGACCTACACAGATACGCAGTATTTT
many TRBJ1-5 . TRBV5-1 CASSLGTINQPQHF TGCGCCAGCAGCTTGGGAACGATCAATCAGCCCCAGCATTTT
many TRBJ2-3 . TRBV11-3 CASSWDHQDTQYF TGTGCCAGCAGCTGGGACCATCAGGATACGCAGTATTTT
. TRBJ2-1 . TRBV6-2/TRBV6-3 CASIQAPSSYNEQFF TGTGCCAGCATTCAAGCACCGAGCTCCTACAATGAGCAGTTCTTC
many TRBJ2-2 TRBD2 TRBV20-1 CRFSRGFTGELFF TGCAGGTTCTCGCGGGGGTTCACCGGGGAGCTGTTTTTT
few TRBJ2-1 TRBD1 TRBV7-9 CASSRTGLFYNEQFF TGTGCCAGCAGCCGGACAGGGTTGTTCTACAATGAGCAGTTCTTC
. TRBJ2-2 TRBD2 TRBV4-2 CASSQEPGGHTGELFF TGTGCCAGCAGCCAAGAGCCGGGGGGGCACACCGGGGAGCTGTTTTTT
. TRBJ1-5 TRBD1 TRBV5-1 CASSVTTGGNQPQHF TGCGCCAGCAGCGTGACGACAGGGGGCAATCAGCCCCAGCATTTT
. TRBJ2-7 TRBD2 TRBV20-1 CSASREVVIEQYF TGCAGTGCTAGTCGGGAGGTGGTAATAGAGCAGTACTTC
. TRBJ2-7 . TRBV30 CAWSRNMGNEQYF TGTGCCTGGAGTAGGAACATGGGGAACGAGCAGTACTTC
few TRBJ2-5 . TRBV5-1 CASSLDPGKTQYF TGCGCCAGCAGCTTGGATCCTGGAAAGACCCAGTACTTC
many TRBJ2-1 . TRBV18 CASSPPIRENEYDPNEQFF TGTGCCAGCTCACCACCGATCAGGGAGAACGAGTACGACCCCAATGAGCAGTTCTTC
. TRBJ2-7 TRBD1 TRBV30 CALRGTGVYEQYF TGTGCCCTGAGAGGGACAGGGGTCTACGAGCAGTACTTC
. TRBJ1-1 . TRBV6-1 CASSEDGGRSAKAFF TGTGCCAGCAGTGAGGACGGAGGAAGGTCCGCAAAAGCTTTCTTT
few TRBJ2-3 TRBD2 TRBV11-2 CASSFQSGGLLDTQYF TGTGCCAGCAGCTTCCAATCGGGGGGGCTGTTGGATACGCAGTATTTT
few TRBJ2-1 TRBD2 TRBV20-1 CSARSLAGAYEQFF TGCAGTGCTAGATCACTAGCGGGGGCATATGAGCAGTTCTTC
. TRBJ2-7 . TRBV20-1 CSATFDSSYEQYF TGCAGTGCGACCTTTGACAGTTCCTACGAGCAGTACTTC
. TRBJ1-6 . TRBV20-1 CSAVRRGGTRGSPLHF TGCAGTGCTGTGAGACGCGGGGGAACGAGAGGTTCACCCCTCCACTTT
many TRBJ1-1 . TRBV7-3 CASSLNQGLGTEAFF TGTGCCAGCAGCTTAAATCAGGGGCTGGGCACTGAAGCTTTCTTT
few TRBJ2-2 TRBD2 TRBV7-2 CASSLKAGGGGELFF TGTGCCAGCAGCTTAAAGGCGGGAGGGGGCGGGGAGCTGTTTTTT
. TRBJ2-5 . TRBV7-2 CASSLGSETQYF TGTGCCAGCAGCTTAGGTTCAGAGACCCAGTACTTC
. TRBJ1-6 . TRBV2 CASSPLANNSPLHF TGTGCCAGCAGTCCTCTAGCCAATAATTCACCCCTCCACTTT
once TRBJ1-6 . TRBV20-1 CSARAEAIGNSPLHF TGCAGTGCTAGAGCGGAGGCCATAGGAAATTCACCCCTCCACTTT
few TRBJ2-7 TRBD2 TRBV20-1 CSAPFSGSRYEQYF TGCAGTGCTCCTTTTAGCGGGAGTAGGTACGAGCAGTACTTC
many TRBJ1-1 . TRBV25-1 CASSEYTARGANTEAFF TGTGCCAGCAGTGAATATACAGCACGGGGGGCGAACACTGAAGCTTTCTTT
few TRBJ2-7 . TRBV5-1 CASSPRGSPYEQYF TGCGCCAGCAGTCCCCGGGGATCTCCCTACGAGCAGTACTTC
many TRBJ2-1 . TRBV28 CASSSFGLYNEQFF TGTGCCAGCAGTTCCTTCGGATTATACAATGAGCAGTTCTTC
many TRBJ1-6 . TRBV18 CASSPETDSPLHF TGTGCCAGCTCACCCGAGACAGATTCACCCCTCCACTTT
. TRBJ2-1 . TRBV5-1 CASLRDGPTNEQFF TGCGCCAGTTTAAGGGATGGCCCAACCAATGAGCAGTTCTTC
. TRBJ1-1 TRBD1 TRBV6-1 CASSLSTGRTEAFF TGTGCCAGCAGTCTCTCGACAGGGAGAACTGAAGCTTTCTTT
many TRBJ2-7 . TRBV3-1 CASSQEGRTYEQYF TGTGCCAGCAGCCAAGAGGGTAGGACCTACGAGCAGTACTTC
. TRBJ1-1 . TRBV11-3 CASSPSGAEAFF TGTGCCAGCAGCCCTTCAGGGGCTGAAGCTTTCTTT
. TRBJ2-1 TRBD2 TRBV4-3 CASSHGPTTSGRAYNEQFF TGCGCCAGCAGCCACGGACCGACGACTAGCGGGAGGGCGTACAATGAGCAGTTCTTC
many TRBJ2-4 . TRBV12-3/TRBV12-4 CASSLQQGGGIQYF TGTGCCAGCAGTTTACAACAGGGAGGAGGCATTCAGTACTTC
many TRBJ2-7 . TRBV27 CASSPGGSTYEQYF TGTGCCAGCAGTCCCGGAGGATCCACCTACGAGCAGTACTTC
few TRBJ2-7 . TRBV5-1 CASSFSAGLGGNSYEQYF TGCGCCAGCAGCTTTTCGGCGGGCTTGGGTGGAAACTCCTACGAGCAGTACTTC
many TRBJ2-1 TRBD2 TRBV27 CASSFGTTHNEQFF TGTGCCAGCAGTTTCGGGACTACCCACAATGAGCAGTTCTTC
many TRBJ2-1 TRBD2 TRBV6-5 CASSYFPVREDHNEQFF TGTGCCAGCAGTTACTTCCCGGTGCGGGAGGATCACAATGAGCAGTTCTTC
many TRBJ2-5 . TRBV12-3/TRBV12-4 CASSLRSGAQETQYF TGTGCCAGCAGTTTACGGTCAGGGGCGCAAGAGACCCAGTACTTC
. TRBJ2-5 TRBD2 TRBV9 CASSGLTSGGQETQYF TGTGCCAGCAGCGGACTAACTAGCGGGGGTCAAGAGACCCAGTACTTC
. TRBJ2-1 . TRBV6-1 CASSEATGLSGYNEQFF TGTGCCAGCAGTGAAGCCACAGGACTTTCGGGCTACAATGAGCAGTTCTTC
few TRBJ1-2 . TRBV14 CASSQEEWVNYGYTF TGTGCCAGCAGCCAAGAGGAGTGGGTTAACTATGGCTACACCTTC
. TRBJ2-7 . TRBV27 CASSRYISYEQYF TGTGCCAGCAGCCGTTATATCTCCTACGAGCAGTACTTC
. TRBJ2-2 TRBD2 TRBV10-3 CAISDVASGEFGELFF TGTGCCATCAGTGATGTGGCTAGCGGGGAATTCGGGGAGCTGTTTTTT
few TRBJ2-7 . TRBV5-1 CASSLVLRDSYEQYF TGCGCCAGCAGCTTGGTTCTGCGGGACTCCTACGAGCAGTACTTC
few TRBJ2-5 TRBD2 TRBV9 CASSVASSGRRETQYF TGTGCCAGCAGCGTGGCGTCTAGCGGGAGACGAGAGACCCAGTACTTC
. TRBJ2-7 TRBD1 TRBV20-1 CSAREAGTGACEQYF TGCAGTGCTAGAGAGGCTGGGACAGGGGCCTGCGAGCAGTACTTC
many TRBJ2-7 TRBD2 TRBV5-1 CASSPGLAFEQYF TGCGCCAGCAGCCCCGGACTAGCGTTCGAGCAGTACTTC
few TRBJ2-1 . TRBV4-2 CASSQGLGGGYNEQFF TGTGCCAGCAGCCAAGGACTCGGTGGCGGGTACAATGAGCAGTTCTTC
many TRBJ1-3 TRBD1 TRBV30 CAWTTGNTIYF TGTGCCTGGACGACAGGGAACACCATATATTTT
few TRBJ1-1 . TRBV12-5 CASARDTEAFF TGTGCTAGTGCTAGGGATACTGAAGCTTTCTTT